This T cell receptor (beta chain) was sequenced for a study of cytomegalovirus exposure and HLA in healthy donors. The study's findings and limits: Later on, an analysis tied 15,000 to 20,000 TCR beta sequences to HLA alleles at 0.05 false discovery rate.

Points on this clone: Its antigen remains unidentified.

Germline V gene data show CDR1 as SNHLY and CDR2 as FYNNEI. The CDR3 has 17 amino acids. Trimming left V 6 bases short and J 0 bases short, with 15 bases between. Both 60 Vbeta primers and 13 Jbeta primers went into the PCR. TCRdb's copy holds only in-frame clones and misses some; the assay was immunoSEQ multiplex PCR. The repertoire holds approximately 190,000 clones, with more than 65% as singletons. This clonotype originated in a man aged 35-49 years in good health and CMV-seropositive. The specimen was PBMCs. This chain links TRBV2 with TRBJ1-6; tentatively, D is TRBD1 (6 bases). For the CDR3, the DNA is TGTGCCAGCAGCCCATCGAGGGGGAGCTCCTATAATTCACCCCTCCACTTT. This translates into CASSPSRGSSYNSPLHF.